This record looks at one TCR beta chain sequence and its context. The authors took PBMCs from 10 ml fresh peripheral blood. TCR beta CDR3 region amplification was performed from RNA transcripts. HTBI primers were employed in a first-round RT-PCR of the TCR CDR3. TCRdb fed the multiplex PCR reads into MiXCR, producing one record per CDR3 protein. The sample holds 500,000 to 650,000 distinct CDR3 sequences, approximately 17% seen once. This sample was taken from a study of T cells in Graves' hyperthyroidism and ophthalmopathy. Trimming shortened V by 0 bases and J by 14 bases, and 12 bases separated the two germline ends. CDR3 size: 12 residues. Germline CDR1 SGHRS, CDR2 YFSETQ.

Sample: blood. This clonotype was sampled from a woman between 18 and 30 years old with Graves' ophthalmopathy. This sequence joins TRBV5-1 and TRBJ2-1, with D unclear. As DNA, the CDR3 is TGCGCCAGCAGCTTGGCCATATCTACCAAGTTCTTC. Its translation is CASSLAISTKFF. The complete variable domain, with remaining parts taken from reference TRBV5-1 and TRBJ2-1, reads KAGVTQTPRYLIKTRGQQVTLSCSPISGHRSVSWYQQTPGQGLQFLFEYFSETQRNKGNFPGRFSGRQFSNSRSEMNVSTLELGDSALYLCASSLAISTKFFGPGTRLTVL.